Following are 12 T cell receptor beta chains from one sample sequenced in a study of a mutant IDH1 vaccine in newly diagnosed glioma. Data came from immunoSEQ multiplex PCR; TCRdb stores just in-frame clones and leaves some out. Of approximately 70,000 clones listed, approximately 85% are singletons. The sample's time point: baseline, week 1 (first vaccination visit). Treatment specified: pre-vaccination baseline after standard-of-care therapy. Sequenced material: PBMCs, taken from a glioma patient treated with radiotherapy, temozolomide or both. The receptors come from a man aged 50 to 59 with glioma.

The chain is built from TRBV5-5 and TRBJ1-1, with 7 nucleotides matching TRBD1. Germline V gene sequence: CDR1 SGHKS, CDR2 YYEKEE (reference sequence). With 4 bases clipped from V and 0 bases from J, the junction kept 6 bases outside the gene matches. CDR3 size: 15 residues. The CDR3 sequence: CASSRDRPMNTEAFF. CDR3 nucleotide sequence: TGTGCCAGCAGCCGGGACAGACCCATGAACACTGAAGCTTTCTTT. The variable domain in full, with the rest retrieved from reference TRBV5-5 and TRBJ1-1, is DAGVTQSPTHLIKTRGQQVTLRCSPISGHKSVSWYQQVLGQGPQFIFQYYEKEERGRGNFPDRFSARQFPNYSSELNVNALLLGDSALYLCASSRDRPMNTEAFFGQGTRLTVV.

The genes are TRBV15 and TRBJ1-4, with 7 bases identical to TRBD1. CDR1 LNHNV and CDR2 YYDKDF come from the germline V gene (reference sequence). Trimming took 3 bases from V and 5 from J; bases not matched to a gene: 3. The CDR3 contains 14 residues. The CDR3 here is CATSRGTVNEKLFF. The DNA for the CDR3 is TGTGCCACCAGCAGGGGGACAGTGAATGAAAAACTGTTTTTT.

The V call is TRBV10-2, the J call TRBJ2-5; TRBD2 matches at 11 bases. Germline V gene data show CDR1 as WSHSY and CDR2 as SAAADI. After removal of 7 bases from V and 2 bases from J, the junction contained 9 bases not matched to a gene. This CDR3 contains 16 residues. The CDR3 bases are TGCGCCAGCAACTCGATAGCGGGGGGGCGGCAAGAGACCCAGTACTTC. As protein: CASNSIAGGRQETQYF.

The chain combines TRBV28 with TRBJ2-1; D assignment may be TRBD1 or TRBD2 (5 bases each). CDR1 is MDHEN, CDR2 SYDVKM, per germline. V was pared by 3 bases and J by 6 bases, with 9 bases between. The CDR3 length is 13 residues. CDR3 nucleotides: TGTGCCAGCAGTTTTGGGGACGGCAATGAGCAGTTCTTC. Amino acid sequence: CASSFGDGNEQFF.

The chain employs TRBV30 and TRBJ1-5; D unclear. Germline V gene data show CDR1 as GTSNPN and CDR2 as SVGIG (reference sequence). Trimming shortened V by 6 bases and J by 2 bases, and 17 bases separated the two germline ends. There are 15 residues in the CDR3. CDR3 amino acids: CACSVGGGGNQPQHF. CDR3 coding DNA: TGTGCCTGCTCCGTCGGCGGCGGGGGCAATCAGCCCCAGCATTTT.

V is TRBV29-1 and J is TRBJ2-3, with D perhaps matching TRBD2 (6 bases). Trimming shortened V by 6 bases and J by 2 bases, and 18 bases separated the two germline ends. CDR3 length: 15 residues. Germline V lookup: CDR1 SQVTM, CDR2 ANQGSEA. CDR3 loop: CSVRLVAGNTDTQYF. CDR3 nucleotide sequence: TGCAGCGTCCGGCTAGTGGCGGGGAACACAGATACGCAGTATTTT.

Written as DNA, the CDR3 is TGTGCCAGCAGCCCGGGGGCTAGCGGGGGGCCCTGGGAGACCCAGTACTTC. This codes for CASSPGASGGPWETQYF. J is TRBJ2-5 and V is TRBV7-3; 11 bases align to TRBD2. V lost 5 bases and J lost 5; bases outside the gene matches: 13. This CDR3 comprises 17 residues. The germline CDR1 and CDR2 sequences are SGHTA and FQGTGA. Drawing the rest from reference TRBV7-3 and TRBJ2-5, the complete variable domain is GAGVSQTPSNKVTEKGKYVELRCDPISGHTALYWYRQSLGQGPEFLIYFQGTGAADDSGLPNDRFFAVRPEGSVSTLKIQRTERGDSAVYLCASSPGASGGPWETQYFGPGTRLLVL.

This rearrangement joins TRBV5-6 to TRBJ1-2; D perhaps matches TRBD1 (5 bases). The germline CDR1 and CDR2 sequences are SGHDT and YYEEEE. Trimming removed 3 bases from V and 4 bases from J, with 13 bases in between. There are 14 residues in the CDR3. The DNA of the CDR3 is TGTGCCAGCAGCTCCGGGGGGGGGAGCTATGGCTACACCTTC. Its protein product is CASSSGGGSYGYTF. Supplemented by reference TRBV5-6 and TRBJ1-2, the full variable domain reads DAGVTQSPTHLIKTRGQQVTLRCSPKSGHDTVSWYQQALGQGPQFIFQYYEEEERQRGNFPDRFSGHQFPNYSSELNVNALLLGDSALYLCASSSGGGSYGYTFGSGTRLTVV.

The V gene is TRBV29-1, the J gene TRBJ2-7; D not resolved. The V gene's germline CDR1 is SQVTM and CDR2 ANQGSEA. V was cut by 1 base and J by 3 bases, with 10 bases left in between. The CDR3 runs 13 residues. The CDR3 loop is CSVEVDSGYEQYF. In DNA form, the CDR3 reads TGCAGCGTTGAAGTAGATTCGGGCTACGAGCAGTACTTC.

This clone has a handful of counts. The chain has TRBV11-2 and TRBJ2-1; unclear D gene. The CDR3 is 14 residues long. Germline V CDR1 and CDR2: SGHAT, FQNNGV. Trimming left V 3 bases short and J 3 bases short, with 9 bases between. The CDR3 DNA reads as TGTGCCAGCAGCTTCAACGGCCGCTACAATGAGCAGTTCTTC. Its translation: CASSFNGRYNEQFF.

By share of the sample, this clone is medium-sized. J is TRBJ2-2 and V is TRBV27; no firm D call. The germline V gene has CDR1 MNHEY and CDR2 SMNVEV (reference sequence). Trimming cost V 3 bases and J 1 base, with 3 bases left between them. The CDR3 covers 13 residues. The CDR3 bases are TGTGCCAGCAGTTTTGGGAACACCGGGGAGCTGTTTTTT. Translating it yields CASSFGNTGELFF.

The J gene is TRBJ2-1, the V gene TRBV30, with D maybe TRBD2 (5 bases). V shed 2 bases and J shed 8 bases, with 16 bases lying between them. The CDR3 is made up of 14 amino acids. The germline gives CDR1 GTSNPN, CDR2 SVGIG (reference sequence). CDR3: CAWSNVLPGDEQFF. CDR3 nucleotide sequence: TGTGCCTGGAGTAATGTTCTCCCCGGGGATGAGCAGTTCTTC.